This TCR beta chain was found in a study of cytomegalovirus exposure and HLA in healthy donors. Study-level information: Early release data held tens of millions of unique TCRs from HLA-typed donors.

The primer mix had 60 Vbeta and 13 Jbeta primers. In the original workflow: Later reanalysis found 75 million to 95 million unique TCR beta chains, around 10 million of them shared. The method was immunoSEQ multiplex PCR; TCRdb's version includes in-frame clones alone and lacks a portion of them. V and J calls plus clone size are reproduced from that table; the DNA served to infer D and trimming. This sample has 150,000 to 200,000 clones, with around 80% found just once. Study-wide results and caveats: A later analysis, which compared TCR beta chains of equal frequency, found the HLA-associated ones more clonally expanded.

The CDR3 spans 17 residues. Germline CDR1 reads LNHDA; CDR2 reads SQIVND (reference sequence). V shed 6 bases, J shed 2 bases, and the junction held 10 bases outside the gene matches. With respect to this clone: Antigen: not known.

The sequenced sample was PBMCs. The origin of this receptor is a woman between 18 and 29 years old in good health and CMV-seronegative. The J gene is TRBJ2-7, the V gene TRBV19; TRBD2 aligns across 13 bases. CDR3 sequence: CASSRLAGGPPPYEQYF. In DNA, the CDR3 is TGTGCCAGTAGCAGACTAGCGGGAGGCCCCCCTCCCTACGAGCAGTACTTC.